Listed here is a single T cell receptor beta chain. As yet, its antigen is unknown. The data derive from a study of beta chain features in type 1 diabetes. Study information: Researchers looked at 85 million to 110 million sorted cells across all samples.

Study-wide points: All four CD4+ subsets of Type 1 diabetes patients contained TCRB CDR3s that were moderately but significantly shorter. In comparison with healthy donors, patients had naive, central memory and Treg TCRB repertoires that appeared more similar. cDNA-based sequencing might over-represent cells highly expressing TCR.

TCRB transcripts that were expressed got sequenced, as all of the isolated RNA had been reverse transcribed. TCRdb's copy holds only in-frame clones and misses some; the assay was immunoSEQ multiplex PCR. Among about 150,000 clones, approximately 8.4% were seen once, and the ten largest hold 0.5%. This CDR3 region has 12 residues. Trimming took 7 bases from V and 4 from J, leaving 14 bases between them. Germline-derived CDR1 and CDR2 are SQVTM and ANQGSEA. The sequencing sample was made of central memory CD4+ T cells from blood. The sequence derives from a young man with type 1 diabetes. The J gene is TRBJ2-7, the V gene TRBV29-1; no reliable D call. The CDR3: CSASRGEYEQYF. The DNA for the CDR3 is TGCAGCGCCTCTCGCGGAGAGTACGAGCAGTACTTC.